This is a list of T cell receptor beta chains from one sample in a study of T-cell reconstitution after alpha-beta-depleted transplantation in children. TCRdb reprocessed the PCR reads with MiXCR, giving one entry per CDR3 protein. This sample has approximately 240,000 distinct CDR3 sequences, with about 9.6% found just once. Source: PBMCs from the stem cell graft donor, taken from the stem cell graft. Receptors were obtained from a human donor who donated a stem cell graft to a child with SCID. Both conserved end residues are part of each CDR3. The D gene is left open where the match is weak. Size tells how often a clone was seen (once, few, many) or the class of an expanded clone, and some rows leave it out.

abundance	d_gene	v_gene	j_gene	CDR3aa	CDR3nt
.	.	TRBV20-1	TRBJ2-7	CSASDGSLPHEQYF	TGCAGTGCTAGTGATGGATCCCTCCCCCACGAGCAGTACTTC
many	.	TRBV7-2	TRBJ1-1	CASSFKGGANTEAFF	TGTGCCAGCAGTTTTAAGGGAGGGGCGAACACTGAAGCTTTCTTT
many	.	TRBV20-1	TRBJ2-5	CSAREPGGRETQYF	TGCAGTGCTAGGGAACCCGGGGGGCGGGAGACCCAGTACTTC
many	TRBD2	TRBV12-3/TRBV12-4	TRBJ2-5	CASSYRTSHRETQYF	TGTGCCAGCAGTTACAGGACTAGTCATCGGGAGACCCAGTACTTC
many	.	TRBV15	TRBJ2-2	CATCPRSNTGELFF	TGTGCCACCTGTCCGAGATCTAACACCGGGGAGCTGTTTTTT
many	TRBD2	TRBV20-1	TRBJ2-7	CSARDLGLAFTYEQYF	TGCAGTGCTAGAGATCTGGGACTAGCGTTCACCTACGAGCAGTACTTC
.	.	TRBV5-5	TRBJ2-2	CASSFGYTGELFF	TGTGCCAGCAGCTTCGGATACACCGGGGAGCTGTTTTTT
.	.	TRBV7-6	TRBJ2-7	CANSLAVGGPYEQYF	TGTGCCAACAGCTTAGCCGTCGGGGGACCCTACGAGCAGTACTTC
few	.	TRBV18	TRBJ2-3	CASSPPSKTDTQYF	TGTGCCAGCTCACCTCCCTCAAAGACAGATACGCAGTATTTT
many	.	TRBV7-3	TRBJ2-1	CASSPGSVSYNEQFF	TGTGCCAGCAGCCCGGGGAGCGTCTCCTACAATGAGCAGTTCTTC
.	.	TRBV18	TRBJ2-5	CASSNTGETQYF	TGTGCCAGCTCAAACACGGGGGAGACCCAGTACTTC
.	TRBD1	TRBV12-3/TRBV12-4	TRBJ2-4	CASSLVGTGVGNIQYF	TGTGCCAGCAGTTTGGTTGGGACAGGGGTGGGAAACATTCAGTACTTC
.	TRBD2	TRBV20-1	TRBJ2-1	CSARDFGPAGDYNEQFF	TGCAGTGCTAGAGATTTCGGGCCAGCGGGGGATTACAATGAGCAGTTCTTC
many	TRBD1	TRBV12-3/TRBV12-4	TRBJ1-5	CASSPTGGGSNQPQHF	TGTGCCAGCAGCCCTACAGGGGGCGGAAGCAATCAGCCCCAGCATTTT
many	.	TRBV28	TRBJ2-7	CASSLQYEQYF	TGTGCCAGCAGTTTACAATACGAGCAGTACTTC
.	TRBD1	TRBV3-1	TRBJ2-6	CTSSPGTGFNLGTNVLTF	TGTACCAGCAGCCCCGGGACAGGGTTCAATCTGGGGACCAACGTCCTGACTTTC
few	TRBD1	TRBV5-8	TRBJ2-3	CASAPPAGTGRADTQYF	TGTGCCAGCGCCCCCCCAGCCGGGACAGGGAGGGCAGATACGCAGTATTTT
once	TRBD2	TRBV20-1	TRBJ2-2	CSARSGGNTGELFF	TGCAGTGCCAGGAGCGGGGGGAACACCGGGGAGCTGTTTTTT
.	TRBD2	TRBV20-1	TRBJ2-3	CSASGQGLATYTRTDTQYF	TGCAGTGCCTCGGGCCAGGGACTAGCGACTTACACCCGCACAGATACGCAGTATTTT
many	TRBD1	TRBV6-1	TRBJ1-1	CASSTVDRGTEAFF	TGTGCCAGCAGTACGGTAGACAGGGGCACTGAAGCTTTCTTT
few	TRBD2	TRBV7-2	TRBJ2-3	CASSLIPTSGGADTQYF	TGTGCCAGCAGCTTAATCCCCACTAGCGGGGGGGCAGATACGCAGTATTTT
many	TRBD1	TRBV7-9	TRBJ1-5	CASSSTGDPNQPQHF	TGTGCCAGCAGCTCTACAGGGGACCCTAATCAGCCCCAGCATTTT
many	TRBD2	TRBV4-3	TRBJ2-2	CASGRAQNTGELFF	TGCGCCAGCGGGAGGGCCCAGAACACCGGGGAGCTGTTTTTT